This T cell receptor beta chain was identified during a study of shared clonotypes between healthy human individuals. Points from the study as a whole: Four donors held about 5% of naive CD4 clonotypes in common.

Positive CCR7 selection of CD45RO-negative cells yielded the naive CD8 cells, and terminally differentiated effector memory CD45RA+ cells were excluded. To note about this clone: The antigen is unknown.

Genomic DNA per cell subset filled all wells of several immunoSEQ plates. TCRdb's table, derived via immunoSEQ multiplex PCR, lists solely in-frame clones and lacks some. The sample consists of about 680,000 clones, 92% of them appearing once. The V gene lost 0 bases and the J gene lost 2 bases, with 20 bases spanning the gap. This CDR3 region has 19 residues. The germline V gene encodes CDR1 LNHNV and CDR2 YYDKDF (reference sequence). The genes are TRBV15 and TRBJ2-1; unclear D gene. The sample was naive CD8+ T cells sorted from blood. The sequence was collected from a man under 40 in good health. As DNA, the CDR3 is TGTGCCACCAGCAGAGATTCAGGCCATTACAGTACGGCCTACAATGAGCAGTTCTTC. Translation: CATSRDSGHYSTAYNEQFF. Supplemented by reference TRBV15 and TRBJ2-1, the full variable domain reads DAMVIQNPRYQVTQFGKPVTLSCSQTLNHNVMYWYQQKSSQAPKLLFHYYDKDFNNEADTPDNFQSRRPNTSFCFLDIRSPGLGDTAMYLCATSRDSGHYSTAYNEQFFGPGTRLTVL.